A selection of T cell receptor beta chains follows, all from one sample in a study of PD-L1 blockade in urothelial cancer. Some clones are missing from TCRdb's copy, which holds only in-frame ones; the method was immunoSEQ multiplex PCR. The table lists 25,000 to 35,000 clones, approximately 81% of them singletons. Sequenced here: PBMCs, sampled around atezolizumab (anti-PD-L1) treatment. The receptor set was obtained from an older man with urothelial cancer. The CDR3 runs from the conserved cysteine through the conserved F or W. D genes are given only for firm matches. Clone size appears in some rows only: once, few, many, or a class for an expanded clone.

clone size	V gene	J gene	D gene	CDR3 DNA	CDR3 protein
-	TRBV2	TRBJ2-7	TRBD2	TGTGCCAGTCGTGGACTAGCTAACGAGCAGTACTTC	CASRGLANEQYF
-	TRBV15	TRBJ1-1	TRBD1	TGTGCCACCAGCAGAAGGGGGCGCGGTGGTGTGGGCACTGAAGCTTTCTTT	CATSRRGRGGVGTEAFF
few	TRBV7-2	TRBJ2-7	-	TGTGCCAGCAGCTTACAGGGCTACGAGCAGTACTTC	CASSLQGYEQYF
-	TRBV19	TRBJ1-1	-	TGTGCCAGTAGTATCGCCGGGGGTCGGAACACTGAAGCTTTCTTT	CASSIAGGRNTEAFF
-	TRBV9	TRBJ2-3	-	TGTGCCAGCAGCGTAAATACGGGAAAAGGCACAGATACGCAGTATTTT	CASSVNTGKGTDTQYF
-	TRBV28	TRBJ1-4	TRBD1	TGTGCCAGCAGCCCTAGGACAGGACTTAATGAAAAACTGTTTTTT	CASSPRTGLNEKLFF
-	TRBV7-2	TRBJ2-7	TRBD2	TGTGCCAGCAGCTATCGGACTAGCGGGTCCTACGAGCAGTACTTC	CASSYRTSGSYEQYF
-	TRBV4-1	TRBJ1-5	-	TGCGCCAGCAGCCAAACGGGACTCTCAAATCAGCCCCAGCATTTT	CASSQTGLSNQPQHF
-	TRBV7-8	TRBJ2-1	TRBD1	TGTGCCAGCAGCTTAGTCGGGACAGGGGCCAATGAGCAGTTCTTC	CASSLVGTGANEQFF
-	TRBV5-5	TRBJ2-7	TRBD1	TGTGCCAGCAGTTATGCACAGGGGGTCTACGAGCAGTACTTC	CASSYAQGVYEQYF
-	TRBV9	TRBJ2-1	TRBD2	TGTGCCAGCAGCGTAGTGTCGACTAGCGGGGCGATTGACAATGAGCAGTTCTTC	CASSVVSTSGAIDNEQFF
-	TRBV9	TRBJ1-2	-	TGTGCCAGCAGCGGCAGTTTCTATGGCTACACCTTC	CASSGSFYGYTF
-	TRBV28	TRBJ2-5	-	TGTGCCAGCAGTTTGGACTTAGCGGTTGGCCAAGAGACCCAGTACTTC	CASSLDLAVGQETQYF
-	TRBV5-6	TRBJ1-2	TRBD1	TGTGCCAGCAGCTTGGGTCAGGGGGTTGGCTATGGCTACACCTTC	CASSLGQGVGYGYTF
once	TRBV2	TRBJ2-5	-	TGTGCCAGCAGATGGACAGTTCAAGAGACCCAGTACTTC	CASRWTVQETQYF
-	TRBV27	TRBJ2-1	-	TGTGCCAGCAGGTCTAGTCTCACCTACAATGAGCAGTTCTTC	CASRSSLTYNEQFF
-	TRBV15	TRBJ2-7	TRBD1	TGTGCCACCAGCGCGGACAGGGTACCCTACGAGCAGTACTTC	CATSADRVPYEQYF
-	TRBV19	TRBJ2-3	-	TGTGCCAGTAGCAAGACGGAGTCAGATACGCAGTATTTT	CASSKTESDTQYF
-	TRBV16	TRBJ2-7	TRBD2	TGTGCCAGCAGCACCGGGACTAGCGGGATCGCCCAGTACTTC	CASSTGTSGIAQYF
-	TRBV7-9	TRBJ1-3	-	TGTGCCAGCAGCCCGGGGGGAAACACCATATATTTT	CASSPGGNTIYF
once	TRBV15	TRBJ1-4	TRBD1	TGTGCCACCAGCACCTATACAGGGGGCGCGTCGTTGGCTAATGAAAAACTGTTTTTT	CATSTYTGGASLANEKLFF
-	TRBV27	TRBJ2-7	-	TGTGCCAGCAGTCCCTCCAGGACGGGATACGAGCAGTACTTC	CASSPSRTGYEQYF
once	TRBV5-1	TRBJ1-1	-	TGCGCCAGCAGCTTGGGGAGGGTGAACACTGAAGCTTTCTTT	CASSLGRVNTEAFF
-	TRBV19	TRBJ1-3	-	TGTGCCAGTAGTGCCCGCTGGGGGCCTGGAAACACCATATATTTT	CASSARWGPGNTIYF
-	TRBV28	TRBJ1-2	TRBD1	TGTGCCAGCAGGGAGGACAGGGGACGTGGCTACACCTTC	CASREDRGRGYTF
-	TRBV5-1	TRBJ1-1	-	TGCGCCAGCAGCTCCGGTGGAGCGAACACTGAAGCTTTCTTT	CASSSGGANTEAFF
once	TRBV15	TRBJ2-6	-	TGTGCCACCAGCAGAGCGGGGTCTCCCGGGGCCAACGTCCTGACTTTC	CATSRAGSPGANVLTF
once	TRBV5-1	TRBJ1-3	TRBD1	TGCGCCAGCAGCACGCAGGGGGCCTTTGGAAACACCATATATTTT	CASSTQGAFGNTIYF
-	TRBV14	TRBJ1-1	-	TGTGCCAGCAGCCACCCTGGGGGGGGGAGGACTGAAGCTTTCTTT	CASSHPGGGRTEAFF
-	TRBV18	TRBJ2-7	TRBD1	TGTGCCAGCCGACAGGGGGGAGGAGTCTCCTACGAGCAGTACTTC	CASRQGGGVSYEQYF
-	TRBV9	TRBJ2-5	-	TGTGCCAGCAGCGTATACGGGGAAGAGACCCAGTACTTC	CASSVYGEETQYF
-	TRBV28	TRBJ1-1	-	TGTGCCAGCATGGTTCAGGGGAGCACTGAAGCTTTCTTT	CASMVQGSTEAFF
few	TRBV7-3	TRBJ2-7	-	TGTGCCAGCAGCTTTGGGCCGAGCTCCTACGAGCAGTACTTC	CASSFGPSSYEQYF
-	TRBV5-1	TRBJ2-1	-	TGCGCCAGCAGCTTGGCGAGCGTGAAAACGAATGAGCAGTTCTTC	CASSLASVKTNEQFF
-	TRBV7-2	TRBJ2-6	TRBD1	TGTGCCAGCAGCCCATCAGGGGGCTCCGGGGCCAACGTCCTGACTTTC	CASSPSGGSGANVLTF
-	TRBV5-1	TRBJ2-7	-	TGCGCCAGCAGCTTGGACCCCTTCGGGAGTGCCTACGAGCAGTACTTC	CASSLDPFGSAYEQYF
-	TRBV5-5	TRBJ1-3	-	TGTGCCAGCAGATATCAGGGTTCTGGAAACACCATATATTTT	CASRYQGSGNTIYF
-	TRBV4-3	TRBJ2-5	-	TGCGCCAGCAGCCAAGATCGGTCGGCAGGCCAAGAGACCCAGTACTTC	CASSQDRSAGQETQYF
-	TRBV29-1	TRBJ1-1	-	TGCAGCGGGATCAGGGGAATTAACACTGAAGCTTTCTTT	CSGIRGINTEAFF
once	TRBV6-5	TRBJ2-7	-	TGTGCCAGCAGTTCCGACAGGTCCGCGTTTTCCTACGAGCAGTACTTC	CASSSDRSAFSYEQYF
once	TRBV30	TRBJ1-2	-	TGTGCCTGGAGTGTAAAGGGGTCCTATGGCTACACCTTC	CAWSVKGSYGYTF
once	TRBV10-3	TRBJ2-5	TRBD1	TGTGCCATCAGTGCGTTTGCAGGGGGCCAAGAGACCCAGTACTTC	CAISAFAGGQETQYF
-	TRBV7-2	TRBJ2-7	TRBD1	TGTGCCAGCAGCTCGGTCCCGGGACAGGGGATTGGGGCCCGCGAGCAGTACTTC	CASSSVPGQGIGAREQYF